The clone carrying this T cell receptor (beta chain) showed up many times. Deletions cut 0 bases from V and 7 bases from J, with 10 bases between. This CDR3 comprises 14 residues. Germline CDR1 is SGHDT and CDR2 is YYEEEE. TCRdb itself ran the PCR reads through MiXCR, one entry per CDR3 protein. Of about 9,800 distinct CDR3 sequences listed, roughly 19% are singletons. These data are taken from a study of molecular identifiers for immune sequencing clone quantification. Sorted cell numbers of about 17,000 to 1,100,000, with 10%, 30% or 50% RNA, served as input for naive CD8 libraries. This chain joins TRBV5-6 and TRBJ2-2; D not certain. The sequence was collected from a human donor in good health. Some libraries in this study had Jurkat cell RNA spiked in. Sequencing was done on a sample of naive CD8+ T cells from blood, with Jurkat cell RNA spiked in. Subset in this sample: FACS-sorted CD8+CD4-CCR7+CD45RA+ naive T cells. CDR3 sequence: CASSLAFYSGELFF. CDR3 DNA sequence: TGTGCCAGCAGCTTGGCTTTTTACAGCGGGGAGCTGTTTTTT.